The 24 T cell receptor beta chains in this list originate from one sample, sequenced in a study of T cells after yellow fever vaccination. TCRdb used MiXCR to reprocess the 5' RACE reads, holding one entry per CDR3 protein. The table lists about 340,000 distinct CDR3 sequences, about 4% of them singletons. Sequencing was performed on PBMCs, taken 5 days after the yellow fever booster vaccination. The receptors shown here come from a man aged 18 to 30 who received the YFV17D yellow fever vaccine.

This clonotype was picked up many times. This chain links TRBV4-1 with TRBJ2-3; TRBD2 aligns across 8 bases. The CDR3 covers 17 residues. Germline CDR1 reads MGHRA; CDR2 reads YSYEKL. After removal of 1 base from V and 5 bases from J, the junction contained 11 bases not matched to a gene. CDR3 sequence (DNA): TGCGCCAGCAGCCAAGGGTACGGGGGGGCCAAGGGAGATACGCAGTATTTT. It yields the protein CASSQGYGGAKGDTQYF.

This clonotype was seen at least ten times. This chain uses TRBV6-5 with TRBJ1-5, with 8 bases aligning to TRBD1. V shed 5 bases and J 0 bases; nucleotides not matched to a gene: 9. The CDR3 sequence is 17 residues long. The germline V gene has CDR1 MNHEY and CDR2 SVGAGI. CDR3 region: CASSTGGASYSNQPQHF. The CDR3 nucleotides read TGTGCCAGCAGTACAGGGGGGGCCTCATATAGCAATCAGCCCCAGCATTTT.

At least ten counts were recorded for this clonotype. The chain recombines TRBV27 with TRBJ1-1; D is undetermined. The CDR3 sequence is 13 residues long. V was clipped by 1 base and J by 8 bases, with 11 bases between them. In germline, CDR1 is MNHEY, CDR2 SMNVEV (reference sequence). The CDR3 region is CASSLFPGQEAFF. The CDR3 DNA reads TGTGCCAGCAGTTTATTCCCCGGTCAGGAAGCTTTCTTT.

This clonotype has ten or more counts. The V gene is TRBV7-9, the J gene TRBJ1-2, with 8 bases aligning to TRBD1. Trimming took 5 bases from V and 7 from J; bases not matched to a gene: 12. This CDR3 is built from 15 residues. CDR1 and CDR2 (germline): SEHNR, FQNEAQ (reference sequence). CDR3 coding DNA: TGTGCCAGCAGCCTCCGGGACAGGAATCTTCCTGGCTACACCTTC. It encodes CASSLRDRNLPGYTF.

The CDR3 nucleotides read TGCAGTGCTAGAATGGGAGCTGCCGAGCAGTACTTC. Translating it yields CSARMGAAEQYF. The chain links TRBV20-1 to TRBJ2-7; the D gene is possibly TRBD2 (5 bases). There are 12 residues in the CDR3. Trimming shortened V by 2 bases and J by 6 bases, and 11 bases separated the two germline ends. Per the germline V gene, CDR1 is DFQATT and CDR2 is SNEGSKA (reference sequence).

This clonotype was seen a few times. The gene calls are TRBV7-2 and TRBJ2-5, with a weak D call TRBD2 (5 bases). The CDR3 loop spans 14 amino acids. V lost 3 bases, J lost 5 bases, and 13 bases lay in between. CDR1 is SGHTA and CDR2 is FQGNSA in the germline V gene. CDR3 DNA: TGTGCCAGCAGCTTCGGACTGACGCAGGAGACCCAGTACTTC. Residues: CASSFGLTQETQYF. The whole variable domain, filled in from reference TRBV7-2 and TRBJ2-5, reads GAGVSQSPSNKVTEKGKDVELRCDPISGHTALYWYRQSLGQGLEFLIYFQGNSAPDKSGLPSDRFSAERTGGSVSTLTIQRTQQEDSAVYLCASSFGLTQETQYFGPGTRLLVL.

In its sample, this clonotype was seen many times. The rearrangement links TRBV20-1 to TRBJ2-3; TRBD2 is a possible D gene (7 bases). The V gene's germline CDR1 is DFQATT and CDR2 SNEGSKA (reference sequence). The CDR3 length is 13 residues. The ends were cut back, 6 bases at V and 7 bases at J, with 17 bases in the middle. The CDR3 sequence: CSAKTGGGYTQYF. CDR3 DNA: TGCAGTGCCAAAACGGGGGGCGGCTATACGCAGTATTTT.

The CDR3 loop reads CSVEEEQGVTGELFF. The CDR3 DNA is TGCAGCGTTGAAGAGGAACAGGGGGTCACCGGGGAGCTGTTTTTT. This rearrangement joins TRBV29-1 to TRBJ2-2, with 8 bases matching TRBD1. The junction had 4 bases not matched to a gene; V was cut back by 0 bases and J by 4 bases. This CDR3 contains 15 residues. In germline, CDR1 is SQVTM, CDR2 ANQGSEA.

CDR3 DNA: TGTGCTAGTGGTTTGGTCTCAGGACAGGGCTACAATGAGCAGTTCTTC. It specifies CASGLVSGQGYNEQFF. The gene calls are TRBV12-5 and TRBJ2-1; 8 nucleotides agree with TRBD1. CDR1 is LGHNT and CDR2 is FRNRAP in the germline V gene. V lost 0 bases, J lost 3 bases, and 4 bases stayed unmatched. The CDR3 length is 16 residues.

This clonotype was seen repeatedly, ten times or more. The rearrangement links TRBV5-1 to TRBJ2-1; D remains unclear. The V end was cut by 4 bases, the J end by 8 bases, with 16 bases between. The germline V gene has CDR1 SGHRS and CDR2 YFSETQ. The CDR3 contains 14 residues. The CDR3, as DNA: TGCGCCAGCAGCCCCTTGGACGGGTTCGATGAGCAGTTCTTC. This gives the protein CASSPLDGFDEQFF.

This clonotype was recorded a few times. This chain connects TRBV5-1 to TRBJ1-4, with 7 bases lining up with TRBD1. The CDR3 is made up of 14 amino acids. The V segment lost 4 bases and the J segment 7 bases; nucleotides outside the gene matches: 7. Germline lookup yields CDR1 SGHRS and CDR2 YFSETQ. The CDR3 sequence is CASSGSGQSEKLFF. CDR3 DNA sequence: TGCGCCAGCAGCGGTTCGGGACAGAGTGAAAAACTGTTTTTT.

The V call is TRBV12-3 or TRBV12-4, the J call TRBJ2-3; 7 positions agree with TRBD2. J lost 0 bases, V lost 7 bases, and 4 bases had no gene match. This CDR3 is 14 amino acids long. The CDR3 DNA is TGTGCCAGCAAAGCGGGGCTTAGCACAGATACGCAGTATTTT. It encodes CASKAGLSTDTQYF.

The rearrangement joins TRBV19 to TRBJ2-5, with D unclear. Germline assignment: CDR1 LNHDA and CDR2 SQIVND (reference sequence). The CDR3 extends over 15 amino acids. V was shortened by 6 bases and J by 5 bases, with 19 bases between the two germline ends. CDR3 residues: CASSDEAAGGETQYF. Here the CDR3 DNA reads TGTGCCAGTAGCGATGAGGCGGCCGGTGGTGAGACCCAGTACTTC.

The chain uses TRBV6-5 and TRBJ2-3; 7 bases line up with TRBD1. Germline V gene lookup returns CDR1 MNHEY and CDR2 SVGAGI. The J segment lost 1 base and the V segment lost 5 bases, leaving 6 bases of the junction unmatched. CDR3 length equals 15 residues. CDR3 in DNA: TGTGCCAGCAGTAACCGACAGGGTGGCACAGATACGCAGTATTTT. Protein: CASSNRQGGTDTQYF.

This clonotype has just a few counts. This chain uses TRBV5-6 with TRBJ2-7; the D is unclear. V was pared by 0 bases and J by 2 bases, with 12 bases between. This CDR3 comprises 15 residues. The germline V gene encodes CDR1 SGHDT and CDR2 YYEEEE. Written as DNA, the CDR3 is TGTGCCAGCAGCTTGGTACTTCTCGGAACCTACGAGCAGTACTTC. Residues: CASSLVLLGTYEQYF.

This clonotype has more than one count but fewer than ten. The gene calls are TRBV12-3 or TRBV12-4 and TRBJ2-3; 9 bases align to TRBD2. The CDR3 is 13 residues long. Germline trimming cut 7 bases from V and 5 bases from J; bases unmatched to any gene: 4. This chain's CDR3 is CASTYSGGDTQYF. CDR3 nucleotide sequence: TGTGCCAGCACGTATAGCGGGGGAGATACGCAGTATTTT.

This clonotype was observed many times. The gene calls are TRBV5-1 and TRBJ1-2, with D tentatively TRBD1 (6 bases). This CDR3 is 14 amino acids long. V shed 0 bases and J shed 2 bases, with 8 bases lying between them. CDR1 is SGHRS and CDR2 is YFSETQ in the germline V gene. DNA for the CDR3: TGCGCCAGCAGCTTGGACGGACAGAACTATGGCTACACCTTC. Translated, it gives CASSLDGQNYGYTF.

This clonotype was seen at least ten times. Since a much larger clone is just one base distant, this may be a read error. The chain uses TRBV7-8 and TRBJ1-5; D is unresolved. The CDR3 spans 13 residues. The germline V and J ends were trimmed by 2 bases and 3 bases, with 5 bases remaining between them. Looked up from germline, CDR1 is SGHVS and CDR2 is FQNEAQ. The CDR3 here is CASSLRDNQPQHF. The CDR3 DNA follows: TGTGCCAGCAGCTTAAGGGACAATCAGCCCCAGCATTTT.

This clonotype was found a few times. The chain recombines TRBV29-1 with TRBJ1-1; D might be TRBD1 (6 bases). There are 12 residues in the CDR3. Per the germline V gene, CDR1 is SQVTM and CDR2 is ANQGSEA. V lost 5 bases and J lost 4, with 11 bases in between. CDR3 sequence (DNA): TGCAGCGTTCCAGGGGTCGGCACTGAAGCTTTCTTT. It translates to CSVPGVGTEAFF. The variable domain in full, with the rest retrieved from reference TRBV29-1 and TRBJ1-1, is SAVISQKPSRDICQRGTSLTIQCQVDSQVTMMFWYRQQPGQSLTLIATANQGSEATYESGFVIDKFPISRPNLTFSTLTVSNMSPEDSSIYLCSVPGVGTEAFFGQGTRLTVV.

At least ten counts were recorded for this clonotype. In DNA, the CDR3 is TGTGCCAGCACAGGACAAGGTCGTGAAAAACTGTTTTTT. It is translated as CASTGQGREKLFF. The rearrangement links TRBV6-6 to TRBJ1-4; possibly TRBD1 for D (5 bases). Germline CDR1 is MNHNY and CDR2 is SVGAGI (reference sequence). Trimming took 7 bases from V and 7 from J, leaving 13 bases between them. The CDR3 extends over 13 amino acids.

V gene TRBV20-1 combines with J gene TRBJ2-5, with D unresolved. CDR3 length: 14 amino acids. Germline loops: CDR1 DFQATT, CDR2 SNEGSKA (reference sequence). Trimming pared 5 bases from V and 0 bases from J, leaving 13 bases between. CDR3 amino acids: CSAFSASYQETQYF. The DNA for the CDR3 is TGCAGTGCTTTTTCCGCCTCGTACCAAGAGACCCAGTACTTC.

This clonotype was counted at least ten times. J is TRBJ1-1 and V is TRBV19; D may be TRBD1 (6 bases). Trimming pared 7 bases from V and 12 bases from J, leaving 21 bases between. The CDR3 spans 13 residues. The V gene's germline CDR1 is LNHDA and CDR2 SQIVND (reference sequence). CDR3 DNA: TGTGCCAGTACCCGGAGGAGGGGGTTAGGAACTTTCTTT. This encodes CASTRRRGLGTFF. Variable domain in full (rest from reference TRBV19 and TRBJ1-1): DGGITQSPKYLFRKEGQNVTLSCEQNLNHDAMYWYRQDPGQGLRLIYYSQIVNDFQKGDIAEGYSVSREKKESFPLTVTSAQKNPTAFYLCASTRRRGLGTFFGQGTRLTVV.

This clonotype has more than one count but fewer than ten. The CDR3 coding sequence is TGTGCCAGCAGTGGCGGGACGGGCTACACAGATACGCAGTATTTT. Translating it yields CASSGGTGYTDTQYF. The chain employs TRBV6-5 and TRBJ2-3, with D possibly being TRBD2 (6 bases). Trimming removed 5 bases from V and 2 bases from J, with 14 bases in between. Germline V CDR1 and CDR2: MNHEY, SVGAGI. The CDR3 covers 15 residues.

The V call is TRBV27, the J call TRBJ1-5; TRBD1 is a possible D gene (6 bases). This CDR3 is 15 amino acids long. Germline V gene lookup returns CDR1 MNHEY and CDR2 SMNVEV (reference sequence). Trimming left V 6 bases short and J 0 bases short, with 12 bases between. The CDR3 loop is CASSRGRGSNQPQHF. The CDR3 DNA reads TGTGCCAGCAGCAGGGGTCGGGGTAGCAATCAGCCCCAGCATTTT.